One sample yielded the 7 T cell receptor beta chains listed below, sequenced in a study of blood T cells in healthy people across ages. The authors ran a second PCR of about 6 to 12 cycles using a sample-barcoded 5' primer and a J-beta primer mix. TCRdb fed the 5' RACE reads into MiXCR, producing one record per CDR3 protein. This sample has about 1.5 million distinct CDR3 sequences; 35% to 45% occur once, and the top ten carry around 4%. Sequencing was performed on blood. These receptors all stem from a woman aged 18 to 35 in good health.

This clonotype was detected a few times. The chain uses TRBV6-2 or TRBV6-3 and TRBJ2-4, with no clear D. The CDR3 is made up of 11 amino acids. Germline CDR1 reads MNHEY; CDR2 reads SVGEGT. V shed 5 bases and J shed 12 bases, with 11 bases lying between them. Here the CDR3 reads CASSQSSPQYF. The CDR3 DNA reads as TGTGCCAGCAGTCAATCCAGTCCTCAGTACTTC.

The table lists this clonotype with a count of one. A read error may be the cause here, since a much bigger clone is one base away. V is TRBV6-5 and J is TRBJ2-3; TRBD2 agrees at 7 bases. The ends lost 1 base at V and 1 base at J; junction bases unmatched: 2. Looked up from germline, CDR1 is MNHEY and CDR2 is SVGAGI. The CDR3 loop spans 15 amino acids. DNA of the CDR3: TGTGCCAGCAGTTACTTTGCGGGGGGCACAGATACGCAGTATTTT. It translates to CASSYFAGGTDTQYF.

This clonotype was found many times. The rearrangement uses TRBV29-1 and TRBJ2-3, with D perhaps TRBD1 (6 bases). Looked up from germline, CDR1 is SQVTM and CDR2 is ANQGSEA. V was pared by 3 bases and J by 6 bases, with 13 bases between. The CDR3 is 13 amino acids. The chain's CDR3 is CSVERRGADTQYF. CDR3 coding DNA: TGCAGCGTTGAGCGCAGGGGAGCCGATACGCAGTATTTT.

About this clonotype: Germline and junction disagree at one end, which may indicate a read error. The chain is built from TRBV4-1 and TRBJ2-1, with TRBD2 matching over 7 bases. Germline CDR1 and CDR2: MGHRA and YSYEKL. CDR3 length equals 18 residues. Here the CDR3 DNA reads TGCGCCAGCAGCCTTGAACCTCCCCTAGCGGTTACCTACGATGAGCAGTTCTTC. Translating gives CASSLEPPLAVTYDEQFF.

This sequence joins TRBV20-1 and TRBJ1-2; D possibly corresponds to TRBD1 (5 bases). Deletions cut 2 bases from V and 3 bases from J, with 10 bases between. This CDR3 has 13 residues. CDR1 and CDR2 from the germline V gene are DFQATT and SNEGSKA (reference sequence). The DNA for the CDR3 is TGCAGTGCTAGACTTTCCAGGGACTATGGCTACACCTTC. Its protein product is CSARLSRDYGYTF.

The chain carries TRBV15 and TRBJ2-7; 9 positions agree with TRBD2. Per germline, CDR1 LNHNV and CDR2 YYDKDF (reference sequence). With 1 base clipped from V and 2 bases from J, the junction kept 3 bases outside the gene matches. The CDR3 is 15 residues long. The CDR3 nucleotides read TGTGCCACCAGCAGAGTGCGGGAGGGCCCCTACGAGCAGTACTTC. This sequence encodes CATSRVREGPYEQYF.

This clonotype was recorded only once. The chain employs TRBV6-1 and TRBJ2-2, with 8 bases fitting TRBD2. J gave up 6 bases and V 7 bases, and 10 bases lay outside the gene matches. The CDR3 totals 15 residues. Germline V gene lookup returns CDR1 MNHNS and CDR2 SASEGT. CDR3 nucleotides: TGTGCCAGCACCCTGGGACTAGGGCGCGCCGGGGAGCTGTTTTTT. Protein product: CASTLGLGRAGELFF.